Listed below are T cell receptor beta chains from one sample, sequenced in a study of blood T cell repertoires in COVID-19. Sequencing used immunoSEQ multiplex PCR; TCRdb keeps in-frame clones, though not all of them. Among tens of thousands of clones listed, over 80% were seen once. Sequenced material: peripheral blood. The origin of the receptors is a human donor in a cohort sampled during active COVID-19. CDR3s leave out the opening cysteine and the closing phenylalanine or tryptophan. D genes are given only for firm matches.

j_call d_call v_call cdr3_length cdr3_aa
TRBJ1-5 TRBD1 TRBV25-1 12 ASSGGQKNQPQH
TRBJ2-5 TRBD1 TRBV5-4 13 ASSPGQGVRETQY
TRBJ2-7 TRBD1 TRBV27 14 ASSFSLGTENYEQY
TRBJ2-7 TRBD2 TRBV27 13 ASSLVLAGGHEQY
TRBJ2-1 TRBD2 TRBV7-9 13 ASSPKGLAVNEQF
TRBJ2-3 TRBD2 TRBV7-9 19 ASSRGASGASGRASTDTQY
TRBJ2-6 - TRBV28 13 ASIRGSGGANVLT
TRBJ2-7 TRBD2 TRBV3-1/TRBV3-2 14 ASSQEGGSIPGEQY
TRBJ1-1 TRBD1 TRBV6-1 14 ASSERPGTANTEAF
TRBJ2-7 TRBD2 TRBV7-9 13 ASSEMSGRVYEQY
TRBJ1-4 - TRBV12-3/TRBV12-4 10 ASSGTNEKLF
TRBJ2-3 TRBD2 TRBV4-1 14 ASSQVGLAGADTQY
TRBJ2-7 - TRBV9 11 ASSVEGGHEQY
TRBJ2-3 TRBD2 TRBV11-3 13 ASSLGTSPRDTQY
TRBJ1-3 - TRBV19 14 ASSIFPGRSGNTIY
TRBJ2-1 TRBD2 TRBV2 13 ASREREGLNNEQF
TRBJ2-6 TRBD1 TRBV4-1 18 ASSQEGRTGLLSGANVLT
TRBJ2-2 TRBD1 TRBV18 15 ASSPPSGGVNFGELF
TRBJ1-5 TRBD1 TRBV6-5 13 ASSNGWQGDQPQH
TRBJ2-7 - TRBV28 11 ASSFVASYEQY
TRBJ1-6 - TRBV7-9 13 ASSSKGEGNSPLH
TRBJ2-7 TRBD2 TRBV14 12 ASSRLAGTYEQY
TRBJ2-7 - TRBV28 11 ASSSTDFYEQY
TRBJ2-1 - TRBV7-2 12 ASSSLDRNNEQF
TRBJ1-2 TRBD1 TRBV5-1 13 ASSLGSGGNYGYT
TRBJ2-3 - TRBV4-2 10 ASSQLADTQY
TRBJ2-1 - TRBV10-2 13 ASSEGLAAYNEQF
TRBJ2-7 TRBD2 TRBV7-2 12 ASSVSGSSYEQY
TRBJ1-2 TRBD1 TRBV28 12 ASSLTGASISYT
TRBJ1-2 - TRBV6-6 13 ASSDLVVGRVGYT
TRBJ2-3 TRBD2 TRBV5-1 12 ASSFTSDADTQY
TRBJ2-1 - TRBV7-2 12 ASSAQFSYNEQF
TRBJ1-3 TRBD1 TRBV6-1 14 ASSDTDRAAGNTIY
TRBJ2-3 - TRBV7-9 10 ASSTGTDTQY
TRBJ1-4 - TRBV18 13 ASSPRGGHNEKLF
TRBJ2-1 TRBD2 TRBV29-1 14 SFGGVPGFPYNEQF
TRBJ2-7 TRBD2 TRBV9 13 ASSASSGDGYEQY
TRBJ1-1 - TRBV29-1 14 SVGASGGYMNTEAF
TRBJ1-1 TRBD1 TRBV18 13 ASSLDRGSETEAF
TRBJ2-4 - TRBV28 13 ASSAPGGTKNIQY
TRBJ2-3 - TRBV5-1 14 ASSLTASPNSDTQY
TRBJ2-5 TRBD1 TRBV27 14 ASSSYGQATQETQY
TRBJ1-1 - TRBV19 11 ASSYGVEAEAF
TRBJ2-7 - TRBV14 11 ASSQTGQYEQY
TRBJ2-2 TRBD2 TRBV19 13 ASLGGSNFVGELF
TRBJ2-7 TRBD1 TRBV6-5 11 ASRQGVSYEQY
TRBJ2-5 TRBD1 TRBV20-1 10 SASGQGETQY
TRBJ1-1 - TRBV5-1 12 ASSLELMNTEAF
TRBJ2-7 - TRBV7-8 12 ASSLVEGSYEQY
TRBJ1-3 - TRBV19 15 ASSPRTTRASGNTIY
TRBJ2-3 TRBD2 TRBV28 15 ASPPPSGVPSTDTQY
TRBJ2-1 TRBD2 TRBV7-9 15 ASSPLGREGPYNEQF
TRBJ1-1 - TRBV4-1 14 ASSQEAGGMNTEAF
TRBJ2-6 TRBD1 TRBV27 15 ASRPGQVYSGANVLT
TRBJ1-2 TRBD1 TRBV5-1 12 ASSFTTGSDGYT